These 18 T cell receptor beta chains originate from one sample sequenced in a study of identical twins. TCRdb reprocessed the 5' RACE reads with MiXCR, giving one entry per CDR3 protein. Here the sample spans around 250,000 distinct CDR3 sequences, approximately 8.3% being singletons. The sample was also reused in another study, on yellow fever vaccine responses in identical twins.

Sequencing was carried out using CD8+ T cells sorted from blood. The receptors here all came from a woman aged 18-29 years in good health.

The chain employs TRBV7-9 and TRBJ1-2, with TRBD1 matching over 7 bases. The CDR3 totals 13 residues. Germline CDR1 is SEHNR and CDR2 is FQNEAQ (reference sequence). V dropped 2 bases and J dropped 7; count of bases not matched to a gene: 4. The CDR3 coding sequence is TGTGCCAGCAGCTTACAAGGGGGCACTGGCTACACCTTC. Its translation is CASSLQGGTGYTF. The whole variable domain, filled in from reference TRBV7-9 and TRBJ1-2, reads DTGVSQNPRHKITKRGQNVTFRCDPISEHNRLYWYRQTLGQGPEFLTYFQNEAQLEKSRLLSDRFSAERPKGSFSTLEIQRTEQGDSAMYLCASSLQGGTGYTFGSGTRLTVV.

The J gene is TRBJ2-5, the V gene TRBV5-6, with 9 bases identical to TRBD2. Germline V gene data show CDR1 as SGHDT and CDR2 as YYEEEE. Germline trimming cut 4 bases from V and 2 bases from J; bases unmatched to any gene: 15. The CDR3 has 18 residues. CDR3 nucleotides: TGTGCCAGCAGCCCTCCAATCGAGCGGGGGGCCGTGCAAGAGACCCAGTACTTC. It encodes CASSPPIERGAVQETQYF.

This clonotype has at least ten counts. This rearrangement joins TRBV5-1 to TRBJ2-1; the D gene is possibly TRBD1 (6 bases). The CDR3 extends over 15 amino acids. Trimming stripped 2 bases from V and 5 bases from J, with 14 bases between. Germline V gene sequence: CDR1 SGHRS, CDR2 YFSETQ. Here the CDR3 reads CASSLQGSVNNEQFF. Here the CDR3 DNA reads TGCGCCAGCAGCTTACAGGGCTCGGTTAACAATGAGCAGTTCTTC.

The CDR3: CASSEGEGTEMGDTGELFF. The DNA of the CDR3 is TGTGCCAGCAGTGAAGGAGAGGGGACCGAAATGGGAGATACCGGGGAGCTGTTTTTT. The chain links TRBV2 to TRBJ2-2; D may correspond to TRBD1 or TRBD2 (5 bases each). Per the germline V gene, CDR1 is SNHLY and CDR2 is FYNNEI. The CDR3 runs 19 residues. Trimming removed 1 base from V and 5 bases from J, with 23 bases in between.

The V and J genes are TRBV7-9 and TRBJ2-7; maybe TRBD1 (6 bases). The CDR3 has 16 residues. The V gene's germline CDR1 is SEHNR and CDR2 FQNEAQ (reference sequence). Trimming took 0 bases from V and 0 from J, leaving 12 bases between them. The CDR3 sequence is CASSLAADSPSYEQYF. The DNA of the CDR3 is TGTGCCAGCAGCTTAGCCGCGGACAGTCCCTCCTACGAGCAGTACTTC.

This clonotype has just a few counts. The chain joins TRBV18 to TRBJ2-1; maybe TRBD1 (6 bases). Germline V gene data show CDR1 as KGHSH and CDR2 as LQKENI. Trimming left V 3 bases short and J 8 bases short, with 11 bases between. The CDR3 has 13 amino acids. Here the CDR3 DNA reads TGTGCCAGCTCACCCGGACAGTTACATGAGCAGTTCTTC. It yields the protein CASSPGQLHEQFF.

Many counts were recorded for this clonotype. This chain uses TRBV29-1 with TRBJ2-7; 7 bases fit TRBD2. In germline, CDR1 is SQVTM, CDR2 ANQGSEA. Trimming removed 7 bases from V and 3 bases from J; junction bases left unmatched: 9. The CDR3 runs to 13 residues. The DNA for the CDR3 is TGCAGCGCTGTAACTAGCGATCTCTACGAGCAGTACTTC. It is translated as CSAVTSDLYEQYF.

This clonotype was counted a few times. This chain connects TRBV6-2 or TRBV6-3 to TRBJ2-1; TRBD1 agrees at 9 bases. Germline V gives CDR1 MNHEY, CDR2 SVGEGT. This CDR3 is built from 14 residues. Losses at the gene ends were 2 bases for V and 4 bases for J; bases not matched to a gene: 0. CDR3 amino acids: CASSYGQGYNEQFF. In DNA, the CDR3 is TGTGCCAGCAGTTACGGACAGGGGTACAATGAGCAGTTCTTC.

This clonotype came up a few times. The V gene is TRBV20-1, the J gene TRBJ2-5; 9 bases agree with TRBD2. CDR3 length: 17 amino acids. CDR1 DFQATT and CDR2 SNEGSKA come from the germline V gene (reference sequence). Germline trimming cut 0 bases from V and 5 bases from J; bases unmatched to any gene: 13. CDR3 sequence: CSARDPPGLAPPETQYF. The CDR3 coding sequence is TGCAGTGCTAGAGATCCCCCCGGACTAGCGCCTCCGGAGACCCAGTACTTC.

This clonotype was recorded at least ten times. The rearrangement links TRBV6-6 to TRBJ2-1; a weak D match, TRBD1 (6 bases). This CDR3 spans 12 amino acids. Trimming took off 10 bases at V and 5 bases at J, with 12 bases between the two ends. CDR1 MNHNY and CDR2 SVGAGI come from the germline V gene (reference sequence). The CDR3 is CATGQYHNEQFF. The DNA for the CDR3 is TGTGCCACAGGACAGTATCACAATGAGCAGTTCTTC.

This clonotype has at least ten counts. This chain links TRBV5-5 with TRBJ2-1, with TRBD2 identical over 8 bases. This CDR3 is built from 15 residues. CDR1 is SGHKS and CDR2 is YYEKEE in the germline V gene (reference sequence). J gave up 0 bases and V 6 bases, and 5 bases lay outside the gene matches. CDR3 amino acids: CASIVSGGSYNEQFF. CDR3 DNA sequence: TGTGCCAGCATTGTCAGCGGGGGCTCCTACAATGAGCAGTTCTTC.

This clonotype was seen at least ten times. The chain couples TRBV11-3 to TRBJ1-1; D is uncertain. Germline CDR1 and CDR2: SGHNT and YENEEA. This CDR3 contains 14 residues. V gave up 7 bases and J gave up 3 bases, with 15 bases separating them. The CDR3 spells CASNPDEPYTEAFF. CDR3 DNA: TGTGCCAGCAACCCGGACGAGCCCTACACTGAAGCTTTCTTT.

This clonotype was seen many times. The chain is built from TRBV9 and TRBJ2-1; D unresolved. Germline values: CDR1 SGDLS, CDR2 YYNGEE. V gave up 4 bases and J gave up 0 bases, with 8 bases separating them. This CDR3 has 14 amino acids. CDR3 amino acids: CASSTPGSYNEQFF. The CDR3 nucleotides are TGTGCCAGCAGCACCCCGGGCTCCTACAATGAGCAGTTCTTC.

This clonotype was counted many times. This chain links TRBV29-1 with TRBJ1-2, with a possible D match to TRBD1 (5 bases). Germline loops: CDR1 SQVTM, CDR2 ANQGSEA. Trimming stripped 3 bases from V and 3 bases from J, with 17 bases between. The CDR3 spans 15 residues. CDR3 residues: CSVDKTYRDYYGYTF. Written as DNA, the CDR3 is TGCAGCGTTGACAAGACATACCGGGACTACTATGGCTACACCTTC. The full variable domain, completed using reference TRBV29-1 and TRBJ1-2, is SAVISQKPSRDICQRGTSLTIQCQVDSQVTMMFWYRQQPGQSLTLIATANQGSEATYESGFVIDKFPISRPNLTFSTLTVSNMSPEDSSIYLCSVDKTYRDYYGYTFGSGTRLTVV.

This clonotype has a count of ten or more. This rearrangement joins TRBV4-2 to TRBJ2-2, with 9 bases fitting TRBD2. The trim removed 4 bases at V and 7 bases at J, leaving 7 bases unmatched. The germline gives CDR1 LGHNA, CDR2 YNFKEQ. The CDR3 runs to 15 residues. CDR3 sequence reads: CASSPSGGYGGELFF. Written as DNA, the CDR3 is TGTGCCAGCAGCCCGAGCGGGGGGTATGGCGGGGAGCTGTTTTTT.

V and J are TRBV18 and TRBJ2-7, with 7 bases lining up with TRBD1. Germline V CDR1 and CDR2: KGHSH, LQKENI. The CDR3 is 14 residues long. The V and J ends lost 3 bases and 6 bases, in that order; junction bases with no gene match: 8. The CDR3 coding sequence is TGTGCCAGCTCACCCGACAGGGTCGAGGGCGAGCAGTACTTC. Its translation is CASSPDRVEGEQYF.

This chain connects TRBV27 to TRBJ2-3; TRBD2 aligns across 7 bases. Germline V gene data show CDR1 as MNHEY and CDR2 as SMNVEV (reference sequence). The CDR3 contains 16 residues. Losses at the gene ends were 0 bases for V and 2 bases for J; bases not matched to a gene: 5. The CDR3 DNA is TGTGCCAGCAGTTTATCACGGGGGGACCACACAGATACGCAGTATTTT. It translates to CASSLSRGDHTDTQYF.

This rearrangement joins TRBV7-9 to TRBJ2-1; TRBD1 is a possible D gene (6 bases). This CDR3 comprises 13 residues. Trimming stripped 5 bases from V and 10 bases from J, with 15 bases between. Germline V lookup: CDR1 SEHNR, CDR2 FQNEAQ (reference sequence). This CDR3 reads CASSLPGAQEQFF. The CDR3 DNA follows: TGTGCCAGCAGCCTGCCAGGGGCCCAGGAGCAGTTCTTC.